The present T cell receptor (beta chain) was sequenced within a study of cytotoxic CD8 clonotypes in ibrutinib-treated CLL. Here immunoSEQ multiplex PCR was the method, and the copy in TCRdb shows in-frame clones only, minus some. The sample lists around 130,000 clones, roughly 84% occurring once. Germline trimming cut 4 bases from V and 0 bases from J; bases unmatched to any gene: 6. CDR3 length: 15 amino acids. Looked up from germline, CDR1 is SGDLS and CDR2 is YYNGEE. The receptor was derived from a human donor with chronic lymphocytic leukemia. The V and J genes are TRBV9 and TRBJ1-1; 7 bases are shared with TRBD1. The sample was PBMCs, taken after 24 months of ibrutinib treatment. The CDR3 spells CASSPGQRMNTEAFF. The CDR3 region has the DNA TGTGCCAGCAGCCCGGGACAGCGGATGAACACTGAAGCTTTCTTT.